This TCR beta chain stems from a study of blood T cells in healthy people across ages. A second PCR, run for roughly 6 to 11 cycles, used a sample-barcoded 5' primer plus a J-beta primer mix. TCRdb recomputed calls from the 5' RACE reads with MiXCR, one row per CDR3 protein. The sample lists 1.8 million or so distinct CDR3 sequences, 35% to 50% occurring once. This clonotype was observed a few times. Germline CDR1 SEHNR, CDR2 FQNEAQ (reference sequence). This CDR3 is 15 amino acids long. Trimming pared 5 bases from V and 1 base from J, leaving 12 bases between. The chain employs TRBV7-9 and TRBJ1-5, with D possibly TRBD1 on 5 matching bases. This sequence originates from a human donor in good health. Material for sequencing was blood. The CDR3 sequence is CASSQGTASNQPQHF. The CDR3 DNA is TGTGCCAGCAGCCAGGGAACAGCCAGCAATCAGCCCCAGCATTTT.